Sequencing of this TCR beta chain was carried out in a study of T cell repertoires in cytomegalovirus infection. Turning to the study itself: Matching HLA type, along with CMV infection, was indicated by public TCR beta signatures.

TCRdb recomputed calls from the reads with MiXCR, one row per CDR3 protein. The sample lists about 300,000 distinct CDR3 sequences; roughly a quarter were seen once. Trimming cost V 2 bases and J 4 bases, with 8 bases left between them. Germline CDR1 is MNHEY and CDR2 is SMNVEV (reference sequence). The CDR3 totals 13 residues. This clonotype was detected only a few times. Antigen: not known. The study's findings and limits: CMV-specific TCR beta clonotypes restricted by HLA-C dominated the ex vivo response. Totalled public TCR beta family frequency picked out people who carried CMV plus the relevant HLA.

This clonotype was obtained from a human donor in good health (CMV status not recorded). Some clones in this sample may be carry-over from other donors' samples. The specimen was PBMCs. The chain is built from TRBV27 and TRBJ1-2, with D uncertain. The CDR3 spells CASSLRFGYGYTF. The CDR3 bases are TGTGCCAGCAGTTTAAGGTTCGGCTATGGCTACACCTTC.